This T cell receptor beta chain was identified during a study of blood T cell repertoires in COVID-19. Study at large: Researchers got acute and convalescent COVID-19 samples from the United States, Italy and Spain. Sources were T cells, B-cell-depleted T cells, or PBMCs; the material itself was cDNA or gDNA.

Per the authors' pipeline: Estimation of nucleated cell counts was performed using reference gene primer amplification. Method: immunoSEQ multiplex PCR; TCRdb's copy keeps in-frame clones and lacks some. That table gives V, J and clone size, and the DNA gave D and trimming. The top ten clones hold 1.6% of a sample with 150,000 to 200,000 clones, approximately 86% of them seen once. The TCR was taken from a woman between 45 and 65 years old with acute or convalescent COVID-19. The sequencing sample was made of peripheral blood.

CDR3 DNA sequence: TGTGCCAGCAGCCCAACCCCGGCGGGAGGTCAAGAGACCCAGTACTTC. Its protein product is CASSPTPAGGQETQYF. The chain recombines TRBV7-9 with TRBJ2-5; 8 bases align to TRBD2. This CDR3 comprises 16 residues. The V gene's germline CDR1 is SEHNR and CDR2 FQNEAQ (reference sequence). Trimming removed 5 bases from V and 2 bases from J; junction bases left unmatched: 10. Full variable domain (remainder filled in from reference TRBV7-9 and TRBJ2-5): DTGVSQNPRHKITKRGQNVTFRCDPISEHNRLYWYRQTLGQGPEFLTYFQNEAQLEKSRLLSDRFSAERPKGSFSTLEIQRTEQGDSAMYLCASSPTPAGGQETQYFGPGTRLLVL.